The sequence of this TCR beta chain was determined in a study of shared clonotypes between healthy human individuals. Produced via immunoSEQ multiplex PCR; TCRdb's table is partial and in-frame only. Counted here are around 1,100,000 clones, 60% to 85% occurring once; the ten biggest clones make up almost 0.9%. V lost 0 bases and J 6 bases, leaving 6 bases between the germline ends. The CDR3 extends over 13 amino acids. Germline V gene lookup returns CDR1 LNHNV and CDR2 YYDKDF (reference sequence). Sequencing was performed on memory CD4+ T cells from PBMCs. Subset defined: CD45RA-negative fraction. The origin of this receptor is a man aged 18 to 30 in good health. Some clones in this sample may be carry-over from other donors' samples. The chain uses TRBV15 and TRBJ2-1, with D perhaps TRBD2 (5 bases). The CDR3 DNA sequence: TGTGCCACCAGCAGAGATCGGGGCAATGAGCAGTTCTTC. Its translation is CATSRDRGNEQFF.